The 16 T cell receptor beta chains below all came from one sample that was sequenced in a study of CD8+ T cells in alopecia areata. Treatment reported: oral pan-JAK inhibitor, 5-10 mg twice daily. Reverse transcribed after extraction, RNA yielded cDNA as the sequencing template. Clones were sequenced by immunoSEQ multiplex PCR, and TCRdb holds only the in-frame ones, with some missing. There are 150,000 to 200,000 clones in the sample; about three fifths occur only once, and approximately 16% lies in the top ten. The sequenced sample was CD4+ T cells sorted from blood, obtained between weeks 55 and 65, from a patient treated with tofacitinib. These receptors all stem from a human donor with alopecia areata.

This clone is labeled medium-sized. The chain couples TRBV7-2 to TRBJ2-1; D may be TRBD1 or TRBD2 (5 bases each). Per the germline V gene, CDR1 is SGHTA and CDR2 is FQGNSA. The CDR3 sequence is 16 residues long. Deletions cut 0 bases from V and 4 bases from J, with 13 bases between. For the CDR3, the DNA is TGTGCCAGCAGCTTAGCCTTCGGGACCAGTTACAATGAGCAGTTCTTC. Protein product: CASSLAFGTSYNEQFF.

Comment on this clone: This specimen includes other DNA sequences encoding the same CDR3. V usage is TRBV5-1 and J usage is TRBJ2-5; no reliable D call. Trimming pared 0 bases from V and 4 bases from J, leaving 4 bases between. The CDR3 covers 12 residues. The germline CDR1 and CDR2 sequences are SGHRS and YFSETQ. As DNA, the CDR3 is TGCGCCAGCAGCTTGGGACCAGAGACCCAGTACTTC. This gives the protein CASSLGPETQYF.

This chain joins TRBV9 and TRBJ2-4; TRBD2 matches 8 bases. Germline V CDR1 and CDR2: SGDLS, YYNGEE. This CDR3 has 15 residues. V dropped 0 bases and J dropped 5; count of bases not matched to a gene: 4. In nucleotides, the CDR3 is TGTGCCAGCAGCGTAGGTCCAGCGGGGGAAAACATTCAGTACTTC. It codes for CASSVGPAGENIQYF.

This clone was recorded a few times. This chain uses TRBV29-1 with TRBJ1-2, with D hard to call. From germline, CDR1 is SQVTM and CDR2 ANQGSEA. This CDR3 region has 13 residues. Trimming took off 4 bases at V and 4 bases at J, with 13 bases between the two ends. In DNA, the CDR3 is TGCAGCGTTGGGACGGCGCAAGGCTATGGCTACACCTTC. It yields the protein CSVGTAQGYGYTF.

V is TRBV5-1 and J is TRBJ1-3; D gene ambiguous. This CDR3 comprises 16 residues. The V and J ends lost 3 bases and 0 bases respectively, with 13 bases between them. Germline CDR1 SGHRS, CDR2 YFSETQ. CDR3 residues: CASSYQSITSGNTIYF. The DNA of the CDR3 is TGCGCCAGCAGCTACCAAAGCATAACCTCTGGAAACACCATATATTTT.

The chain recombines TRBV29-1 with TRBJ2-1; D may correspond to TRBD1 or TRBD2 (5 bases each). Looked up from germline, CDR1 is SQVTM and CDR2 is ANQGSEA. Trimming took off 6 bases at V and 15 bases at J, with 24 bases between the two ends. This CDR3 comprises 13 residues. CDR3 amino acids: CSVRLRTSGTGFF. CDR3 nucleotides: TGCAGCGTCCGACTACGGACGTCAGGGACGGGGTTCTTC.

In the case of this clone: Its ends do not fully match the called genes, so a read error is possible. The chain uses TRBV30 and TRBJ1-2; the D is unclear. The CDR3 extends over 12 amino acids. Germline V gene lookup returns CDR1 GTSNPN and CDR2 SVGIG (reference sequence). The CDR3 spells CAWSGPPTHGAF. CDR3 DNA: TGTGCCTGGAGTGGGCCCCCGACACACGGGGCCTTC.

The chain has TRBV7-9 and TRBJ1-5; 10 bases are a match to TRBD1. Germline V CDR1 and CDR2: SEHNR, FQNEAQ (reference sequence). Trimming at V came to 3 bases and at J to 4 bases, leaving 6 bases not matched to a gene. This CDR3 spans 16 amino acids. CDR3 nucleotide sequence: TGTGCCAGCAGCTTTGGGGACAGGGGCAGGAATCAGCCCCAGCATTTT. Translation gives CASSFGDRGRNQPQHF.

CDR3 protein: CAWSAFGTATNEKLFF. CDR3 coding DNA: TGTGCCTGGAGTGCCTTCGGGACAGCAACTAATGAAAAACTGTTTTTT. This rearrangement joins TRBV30 to TRBJ1-4, with TRBD1 matching over 7 bases. CDR3 size: 16 residues. Per germline, CDR1 GTSNPN and CDR2 SVGIG (reference sequence). Germline trimming cut 1 base from V and 0 bases from J; bases unmatched to any gene: 5. The whole variable domain, remainder taken from reference TRBV30 and TRBJ1-4, is SQTIHQWPATLVQPVGSPLSLECTVEGTSNPNLYWYRQAAGRGLQLLFYSVGIGQISSEVPQNLSASRPQDRQFILSSKKLLLSDSGFYLCAWSAFGTATNEKLFFGSGTQLSVL.

V gene TRBV7-2 combines with J gene TRBJ2-5, with D possibly being TRBD1 or TRBD2 (5 bases each). CDR3 length equals 13 residues. Trimming stripped 8 bases from V and 4 bases from J, with 14 bases between. Germline CDR1 is SGHTA and CDR2 is FQGNSA. CDR3 in DNA: TGTGCCAGCGGGCGGACTGGGGGAGAGACCCAGTACTTC. This codes for CASGRTGGETQYF.

The rearrangement joins TRBV7-9 to TRBJ2-7, with D unclear. The germline V gene encodes CDR1 SEHNR and CDR2 FQNEAQ (reference sequence). CDR3 size: 15 residues. Trimming shortened V by 1 base and J by 3 bases, and 13 bases separated the two germline ends. In DNA form, the CDR3 reads TGTGCCAGCAGCTTAGGGGCAGGAAAAGGCTACGAGCAGTACTTC. Translation: CASSLGAGKGYEQYF.

CDR3 nucleotide sequence: TGTGCCAGCAGCTTAGATCGGGATTCACCCCTCCACTTT. It is translated as CASSLDRDSPLHF. This rearrangement joins TRBV7-2 to TRBJ1-6, with no clear D. The germline gives CDR1 SGHTA, CDR2 FQGNSA. There are 13 residues in the CDR3. The V and J ends lost 1 base and 8 bases respectively, with 6 bases between them.

The gene calls are TRBV30 and TRBJ1-1, with D unclear. Germline V gene lookup returns CDR1 GTSNPN and CDR2 SVGIG (reference sequence). This CDR3 comprises 14 residues. V lost 1 base to trimming and J lost 1 base, with 10 bases between them. The CDR3 region has the DNA TGTGCCTGGAGTGGCCAGGTCCCGAACACTGAAGCTTTCTTT. Encoded protein: CAWSGQVPNTEAFF.

This clone appeared a single time. The genes are TRBV9 and TRBJ1-2; D is perhaps TRBD1 (5 bases). The V gene lost 2 bases and the J gene lost 2 bases, with 10 bases spanning the gap. The CDR3 runs to 14 residues. Germline lookup yields CDR1 SGDLS and CDR2 YYNGEE. CDR3 sequence reads: CASSVREGNYGYTF. The CDR3 DNA reads TGTGCCAGCAGCGTCCGGGAGGGGAACTATGGCTACACCTTC.

The V gene is TRBV29-1, the J gene TRBJ2-3; D uncertain. Germline-derived CDR1 and CDR2 are SQVTM and ANQGSEA. V shed 4 bases and J shed 1 base, with 9 bases lying between them. CDR3 length: 13 residues. This CDR3 is CSVGLRGTDTQYF. The CDR3 DNA reads TGCAGCGTTGGTTTACGGGGCACAGATACGCAGTATTTT.

The chain links TRBV6-5 to TRBJ1-2, with D possibly being TRBD1 (5 bases). The CDR3 has 13 residues. The germline CDR1 and CDR2 sequences are MNHEY and SVGAGI. The V end lost 2 bases, the J end lost 6 bases, and 10 bases lay between the germline ends. The CDR3 DNA is TGTGCCAGCAGTTACGGGGGTGTGAATGGCTACACCTTC. Its protein product is CASSYGGVNGYTF.